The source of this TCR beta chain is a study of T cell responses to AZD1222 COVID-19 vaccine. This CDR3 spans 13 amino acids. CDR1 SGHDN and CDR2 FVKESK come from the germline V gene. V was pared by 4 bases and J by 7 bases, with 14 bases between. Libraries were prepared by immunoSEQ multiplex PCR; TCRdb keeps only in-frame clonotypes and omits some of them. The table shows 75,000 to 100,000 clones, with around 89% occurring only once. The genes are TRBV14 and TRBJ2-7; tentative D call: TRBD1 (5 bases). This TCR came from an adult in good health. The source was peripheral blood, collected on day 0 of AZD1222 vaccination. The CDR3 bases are TGTGCCAGCAGCCCCTTGACAGAATATGAGCAGTACTTC. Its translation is CASSPLTEYEQYF.